The rows below give T cell receptor beta chains drawn from one sample of a study of blood T cell repertoires in COVID-19. Clones were read by immunoSEQ multiplex PCR, and TCRdb kept only the in-frame ones, dropping some. The sample yields 200,000 to 250,000 clones, 86% seen once. Sequenced material: peripheral blood. Receptor source: a man older than 75 with acute or convalescent COVID-19. Both conserved end residues are part of each CDR3. D genes are given only for firm matches. A clone size is listed for some rows: how often the clone was seen (once, few, many), or a class if it is expanded.

D	length	V	J	size	DNA	CDR3
TRBD1	13	TRBV28	TRBJ2-5	few	TGTGCCAGCAGCCTCGGGACAGCCTCCCCGCAGTACTTC	CASSLGTASPQYF
TRBD1	14	TRBV6-5	TRBJ1-3	-	TGTGCCAGCAGGCCGGACAGGGCTGGAAACACCATATATTTT	CASRPDRAGNTIYF
-	12	TRBV6-5	TRBJ1-1	-	TGTGCCGTGGGGGGGGTTGGAACTGAAGCTTTCTTT	CAVGGVGTEAFF
-	17	TRBV24-1	TRBJ2-3	-	TGTGCCACCAGTGGTCCGAGCAGGGGGGAAATCACAGATACGCAGTATTTT	CATSGPSRGEITDTQYF
-	17	TRBV7-8	TRBJ2-7	-	TGTGCCAGCAGCTTAGCGCCCACAGCCCAGTATACCTACGAGCAGTACTTC	CASSLAPTAQYTYEQYF
-	15	TRBV15	TRBJ1-4	once	TGTGCCACCAGCAGAGACAGGAGGGTTAATGAAAAACTGTTTTTT	CATSRDRRVNEKLFF
-	11	TRBV29-1	TRBJ2-4	few	TGCAGCGTTGACCTCAAAAACATTCAGTACTTC	CSVDLKNIQYF
-	13	TRBV6-5	TRBJ2-2	-	TGTGCCAGCAGCCTTACAGGGTCCGGGGAGCTGTTTTTT	CASSLTGSGELFF
TRBD1	13	TRBV2	TRBJ1-2	-	TGTGCCAGCAGGGTGGCAGGGGGCGATGGCTACACCTTC	CASRVAGGDGYTF
-	14	TRBV5-6	TRBJ2-2	-	TGTGCCAGCAGCTGGACAACGAACACCGGGGAGCTGTTTTTT	CASSWTTNTGELFF
TRBD1	16	TRBV28	TRBJ1-1	few	TGTGCCAGCAGTTTGGGGACAGGGGGCTGGGGCACTGAAGCTTTCTTT	CASSLGTGGWGTEAFF
-	13	TRBV28	TRBJ1-2	-	TGTGCCAGCATCAGGACAGCTAACTATGGCTACACCTTC	CASIRTANYGYTF
-	14	TRBV7-2	TRBJ2-2	-	TGTGCCAGCAGCCCCCTTCGGGACACCGGGGAGCTGTTTTTT	CASSPLRDTGELFF
-	16	TRBV24-1	TRBJ2-3	-	TGTGCCACCAGTGATTTTTCGCCTAGCGATCCTGATACGCAGTATTTT	CATSDFSPSDPDTQYF
-	15	TRBV18	TRBJ1-1	-	TGTGCCAGCTCGCTGGGAGCCGGCAAGAACACTGAAGCTTTCTTT	CASSLGAGKNTEAFF
-	13	TRBV7-9	TRBJ1-1	once	TGTGCCAGCAGCTCTCGGGTCGGGACTGAAGCTTTCTTT	CASSSRVGTEAFF
TRBD2	15	TRBV7-8	TRBJ2-5	-	TGTGCCAGCAGCCTTGGGCTAGCGGGAGTCGAGACCCAGTACTTC	CASSLGLAGVETQYF
TRBD1	15	TRBV6-2/TRBV6-3	TRBJ1-2	few	TGTGCCAGCAGTGACCCGGGACAGGGAAACTATGGCTACACCTTC	CASSDPGQGNYGYTF
-	14	TRBV20-1	TRBJ1-5	-	TGCAGTGCTAGTTTCGGAGGGCAGGATCAGCCCCAGCATTTT	CSASFGGQDQPQHF
-	16	TRBV28	TRBJ1-5	-	TGTGCCAGCAGTTTACGCTACAGGGTGGGCAATCAGCCCCAGCATTTT	CASSLRYRVGNQPQHF
TRBD2	15	TRBV7-6	TRBJ2-7	-	TGTGCCAGCAGATTTCTAGCGGGGGTGGTTTACGAGCAGTACTTC	CASRFLAGVVYEQYF
-	15	TRBV7-2	TRBJ2-7	-	TGTGCCAGCAGCTTTCAGGAGGCCGTCTACGAGGAGCAGTACTTC	CASSFQEAVYEEQYF
-	15	TRBV14	TRBJ2-1	-	TGTGCCAGCAGCCAATGGGGGGGCGGATTGAATGAGCAGTTCTTC	CASSQWGGGLNEQFF
-	14	TRBV5-1	TRBJ1-1	-	TGCGCCAGCAGCTTGGGCCGGTCCGACACTGAAGCTTTCTTT	CASSLGRSDTEAFF
-	16	TRBV7-9	TRBJ2-3	once	TGTGCCAGCAGCTTGGGTCGAGGGCAGACCACAGATACGCAGTATTTT	CASSLGRGQTTDTQYF
TRBD1	15	TRBV4-3	TRBJ1-6	-	TGCGCCAGCAGCCGCGGGACAGAATCTAATTCACCCCTCCACTTT	CASSRGTESNSPLHF
-	14	TRBV27	TRBJ1-1	-	TGTGCCAGCAGTTTTGGGGGCCCCAGCACTGAAGCTTTCTTT	CASSFGGPSTEAFF
TRBD1	16	TRBV5-1	TRBJ2-2	once	TGCGCCAGCAGCTTGCAGGGCAGGGGGCAAACCGGGGAGCTGTTTTTT	CASSLQGRGQTGELFF